This T cell receptor beta chain was obtained from a study of blood T cell repertoires in COVID-19. This clone appeared once. The assay was immunoSEQ multiplex PCR, and TCRdb's table has in-frame clones only and misses some. The repertoire consists of about 280,000 clones, with around 90% occurring once and the leading ten covering around 2.8%. The sample comprised PBMCs or T cells enriched from blood (not recorded which). This TCR was recovered from a man aged 35 to 55 who had been exposed to COVID-19.

The CDR3 reads CATSRERLPMNTEAFF. CDR3 nucleotide sequence: TGTGCCACCAGCAGAGAGCGCCTACCAATGAACACTGAAGCTTTCTTT. The chain is built from TRBV15 and TRBJ1-1; D unresolved. Trimming took off 0 bases at V and 0 bases at J, with 11 bases between the two ends. CDR3 length equals 16 residues. Germline V gene data show CDR1 as LNHNV and CDR2 as YYDKDF (reference sequence).